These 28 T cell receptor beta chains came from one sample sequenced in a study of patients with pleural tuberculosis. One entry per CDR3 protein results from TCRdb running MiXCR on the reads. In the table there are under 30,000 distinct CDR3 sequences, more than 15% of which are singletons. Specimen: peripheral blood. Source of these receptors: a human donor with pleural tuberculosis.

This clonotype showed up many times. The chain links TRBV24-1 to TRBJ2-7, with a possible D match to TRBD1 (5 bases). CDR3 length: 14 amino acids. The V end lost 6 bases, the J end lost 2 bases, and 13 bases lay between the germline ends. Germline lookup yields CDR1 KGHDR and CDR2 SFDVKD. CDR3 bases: TGTGCCACCAGTAAGACAGTAAAGCCCTACGAGCAGTACTTC. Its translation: CATSKTVKPYEQYF.

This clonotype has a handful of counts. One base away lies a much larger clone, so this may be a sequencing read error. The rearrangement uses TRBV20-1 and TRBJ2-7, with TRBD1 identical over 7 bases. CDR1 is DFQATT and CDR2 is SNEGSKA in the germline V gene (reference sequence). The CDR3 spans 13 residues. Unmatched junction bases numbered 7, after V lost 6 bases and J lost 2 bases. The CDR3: CSAPGQSPYEQYF. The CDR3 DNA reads TGCAGTGCGCCGGGACAGAGCCCCTACGAGCAGTACTTC.

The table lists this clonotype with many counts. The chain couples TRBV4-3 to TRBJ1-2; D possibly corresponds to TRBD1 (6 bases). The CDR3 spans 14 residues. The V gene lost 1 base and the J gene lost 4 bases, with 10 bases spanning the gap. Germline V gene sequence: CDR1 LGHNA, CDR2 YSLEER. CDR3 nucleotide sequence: TGCGCCAGCAGCCAAGGTACGGGGGCCTATGGCTACACCTTC. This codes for CASSQGTGAYGYTF.

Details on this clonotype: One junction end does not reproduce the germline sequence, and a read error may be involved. The CDR3, as DNA: TGTGCCTGCAGTGCTCCCCCAGGGGCAAGTACTGAAGCTTTCTTT. Residues: CACSAPPGASTEAFF. The rearrangement links TRBV2 to TRBJ1-1; TRBD1 might be the D (6 bases). The CDR3 length is 15 residues. CDR1 and CDR2 from the germline V gene are SNHLY and FYNNEI.

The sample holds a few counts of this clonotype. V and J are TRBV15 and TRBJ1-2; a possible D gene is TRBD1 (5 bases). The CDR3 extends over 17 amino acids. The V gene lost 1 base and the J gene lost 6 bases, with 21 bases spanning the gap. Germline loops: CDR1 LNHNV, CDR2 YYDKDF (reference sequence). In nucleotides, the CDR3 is TGTGCCACCAGCAGAGCTCCAATTGATAGGGGACGGCATGGCTACACCTTC. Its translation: CATSRAPIDRGRHGYTF. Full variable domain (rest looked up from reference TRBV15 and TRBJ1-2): DAMVIQNPRYQVTQFGKPVTLSCSQTLNHNVMYWYQQKSSQAPKLLFHYYDKDFNNEADTPDNFQSRRPNTSFCFLDIRSPGLGDTAMYLCATSRAPIDRGRHGYTFGSGTRLTVV.

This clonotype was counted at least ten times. CDR3 sequence reads: CSASLETQYF. The CDR3 nucleotides read TGCAGTGCTAGCTTGGAGACCCAGTACTTC. The chain links TRBV20-1 to TRBJ2-5; D gene uncertain. The CDR3 extends over 10 amino acids. Germline assignment: CDR1 DFQATT and CDR2 SNEGSKA (reference sequence). V shed 3 bases and J shed 5 bases, with 4 bases lying between them.

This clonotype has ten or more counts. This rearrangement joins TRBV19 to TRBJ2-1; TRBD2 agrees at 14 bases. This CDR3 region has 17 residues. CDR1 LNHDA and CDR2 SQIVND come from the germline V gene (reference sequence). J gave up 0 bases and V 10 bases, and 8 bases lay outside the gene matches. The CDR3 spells CATSGTSGGSSYNEQFF. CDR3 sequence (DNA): TGTGCCACCTCAGGGACTAGCGGGGGAAGCTCCTACAATGAGCAGTTCTTC.

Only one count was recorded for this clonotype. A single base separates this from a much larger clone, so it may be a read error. CDR3 DNA: TGTGCCAGCAGCTCCTCCTCCGGGGGGCGGACCGGGGAGCTGTTTTTT. It codes for CASSSSSGGRTGELFF. The chain carries TRBV13 and TRBJ2-2, with a weak D call TRBD2 (7 bases). This CDR3 contains 16 residues. V lost 4 bases, J lost 5 bases, and 17 bases lay in between. Germline CDR1 reads PRHDT; CDR2 reads FYEKMQ (reference sequence). Full variable domain (missing parts from reference TRBV13 and TRBJ2-2): AAGVIQSPRHLIKEKRETATLKCYPIPRHDTVYWYQQGPGQDPQFLISFYEKMQSDKGSIPDRFSAQQFSDYHSELNMSSLELGDSALYFCASSSSSGGRTGELFFGEGSRLTVL.

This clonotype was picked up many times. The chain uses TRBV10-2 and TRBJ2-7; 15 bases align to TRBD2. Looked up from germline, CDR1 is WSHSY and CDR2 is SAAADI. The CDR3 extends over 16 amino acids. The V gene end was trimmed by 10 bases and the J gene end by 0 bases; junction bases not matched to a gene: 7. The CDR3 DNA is TGCGCCAACGGGACTAGCGGGGGGTTCAGCTCCTACGAGCAGTACTTC. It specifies CANGTSGGFSSYEQYF.

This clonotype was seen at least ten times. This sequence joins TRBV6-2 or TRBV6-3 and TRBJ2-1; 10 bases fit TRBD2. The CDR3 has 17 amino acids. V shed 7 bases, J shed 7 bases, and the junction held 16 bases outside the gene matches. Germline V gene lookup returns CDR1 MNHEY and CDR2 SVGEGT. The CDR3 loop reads CASIHSAKGLATNEQFF. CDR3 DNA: TGTGCCAGCATCCACTCGGCCAAGGGACTAGCGACTAATGAGCAGTTCTTC.

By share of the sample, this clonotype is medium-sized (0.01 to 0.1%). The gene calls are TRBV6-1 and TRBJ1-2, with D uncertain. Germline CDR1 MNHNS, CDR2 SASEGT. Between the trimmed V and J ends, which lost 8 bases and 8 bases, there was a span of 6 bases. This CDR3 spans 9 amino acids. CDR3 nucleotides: TGTGCCAGCCATGGGGGCTACACCTTC. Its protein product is CASHGGYTF.

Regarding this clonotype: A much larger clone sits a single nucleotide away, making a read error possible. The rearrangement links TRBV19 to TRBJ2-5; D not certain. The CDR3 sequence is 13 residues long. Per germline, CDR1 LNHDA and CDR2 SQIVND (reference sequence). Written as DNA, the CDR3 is TGTGCCAGTATTATAGCCGCTCAAGAGACCCAGTACTTC. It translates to CASIIAAQETQYF.

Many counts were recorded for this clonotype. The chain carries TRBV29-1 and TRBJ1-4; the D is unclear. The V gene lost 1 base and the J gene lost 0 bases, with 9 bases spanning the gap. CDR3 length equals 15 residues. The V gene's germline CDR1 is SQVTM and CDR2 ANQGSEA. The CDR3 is CSVEAFGSTNEKLFF. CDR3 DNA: TGCAGCGTTGAAGCCTTTGGTTCAACTAATGAAAAACTGTTTTTT. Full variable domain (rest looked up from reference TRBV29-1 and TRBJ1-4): SAVISQKPSRDICQRGTSLTIQCQVDSQVTMMFWYRQQPGQSLTLIATANQGSEATYESGFVIDKFPISRPNLTFSTLTVSNMSPEDSSIYLCSVEAFGSTNEKLFFGSGTQLSVL.

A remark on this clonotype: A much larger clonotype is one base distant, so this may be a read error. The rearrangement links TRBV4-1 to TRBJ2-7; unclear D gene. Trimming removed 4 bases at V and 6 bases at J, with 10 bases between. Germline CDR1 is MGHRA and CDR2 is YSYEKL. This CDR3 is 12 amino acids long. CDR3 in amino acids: CASSRKTGEQYF. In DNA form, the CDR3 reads TGCGCCAGCAGCCGCAAGACGGGCGAGCAGTACTTC.

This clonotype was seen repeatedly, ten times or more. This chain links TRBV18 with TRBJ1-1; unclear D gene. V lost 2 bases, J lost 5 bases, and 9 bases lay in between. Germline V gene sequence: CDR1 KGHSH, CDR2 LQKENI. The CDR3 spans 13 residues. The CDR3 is CASSPLGRTEAFF. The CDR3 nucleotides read TGTGCCAGCTCACCATTGGGAAGGACTGAAGCTTTCTTT.

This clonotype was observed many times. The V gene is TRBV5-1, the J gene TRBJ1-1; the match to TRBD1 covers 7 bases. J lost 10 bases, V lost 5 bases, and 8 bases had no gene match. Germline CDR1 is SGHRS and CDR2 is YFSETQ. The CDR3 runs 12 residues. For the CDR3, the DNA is TGCGCCAGCAGACTCGAGGGGGCCACAGCTTTCTTT. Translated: CASRLEGATAFF.

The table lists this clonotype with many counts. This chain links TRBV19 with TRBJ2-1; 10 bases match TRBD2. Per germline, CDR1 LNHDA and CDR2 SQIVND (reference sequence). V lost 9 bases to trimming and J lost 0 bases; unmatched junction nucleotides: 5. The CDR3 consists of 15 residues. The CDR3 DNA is TGTGCCAGCACTAGCGGGGTTAGCTCCTACAATGAGCAGTTCTTC. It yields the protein CASTSGVSSYNEQFF. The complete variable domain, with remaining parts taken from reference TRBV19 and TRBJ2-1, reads DGGITQSPKYLFRKEGQNVTLSCEQNLNHDAMYWYRQDPGQGLRLIYYSQIVNDFQKGDIAEGYSVSREKKESFPLTVTSAQKNPTAFYLCASTSGVSSYNEQFFGPGTRLTVL.

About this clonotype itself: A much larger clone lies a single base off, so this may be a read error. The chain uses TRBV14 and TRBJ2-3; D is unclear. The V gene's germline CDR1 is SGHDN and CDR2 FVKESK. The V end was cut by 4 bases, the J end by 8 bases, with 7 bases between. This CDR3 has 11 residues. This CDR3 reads CASSLIGTQYF. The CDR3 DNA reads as TGTGCCAGCAGCCTCATAGGTACGCAGTATTTT.

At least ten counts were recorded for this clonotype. Here the CDR3 reads CSARDRARGNTEAFF. DNA for the CDR3: TGCAGTGCTAGAGATCGGGCGCGGGGGAACACTGAAGCTTTCTTT. V and J are TRBV20-1 and TRBJ1-1; no reliable D call. CDR3 size: 15 residues. Germline CDR1 reads DFQATT; CDR2 reads SNEGSKA (reference sequence). V was cut by 0 bases and J by 1 base, with 12 bases left in between.

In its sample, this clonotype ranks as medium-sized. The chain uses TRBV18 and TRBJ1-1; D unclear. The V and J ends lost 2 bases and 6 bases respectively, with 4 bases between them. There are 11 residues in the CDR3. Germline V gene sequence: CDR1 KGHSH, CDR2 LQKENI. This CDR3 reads CASSPGAEAFF. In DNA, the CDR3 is TGTGCCAGCTCACCAGGGGCTGAAGCTTTCTTT.

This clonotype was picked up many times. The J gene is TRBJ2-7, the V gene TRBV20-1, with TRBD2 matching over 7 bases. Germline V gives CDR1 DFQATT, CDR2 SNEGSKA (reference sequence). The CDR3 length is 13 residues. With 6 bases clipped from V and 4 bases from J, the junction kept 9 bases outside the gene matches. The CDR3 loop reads CSARRGSMYEQYF. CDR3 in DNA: TGCAGTGCCCGCCGCGGGAGTATGTACGAGCAGTACTTC.

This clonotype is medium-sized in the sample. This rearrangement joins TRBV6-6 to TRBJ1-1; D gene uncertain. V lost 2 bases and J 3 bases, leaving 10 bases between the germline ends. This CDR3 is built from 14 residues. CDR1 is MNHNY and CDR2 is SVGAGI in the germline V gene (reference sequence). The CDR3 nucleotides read TGTGCCAGCAGTTACACGGGAGAGGACACTGAAGCTTTCTTT. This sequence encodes CASSYTGEDTEAFF.

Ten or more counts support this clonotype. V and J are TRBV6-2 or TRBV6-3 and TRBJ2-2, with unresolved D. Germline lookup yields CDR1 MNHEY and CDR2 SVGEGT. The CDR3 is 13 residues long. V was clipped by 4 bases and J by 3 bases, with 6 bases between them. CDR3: CASSWGHTGELFF. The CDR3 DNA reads TGTGCCAGCAGTTGGGGTCACACCGGGGAGCTGTTTTTT.

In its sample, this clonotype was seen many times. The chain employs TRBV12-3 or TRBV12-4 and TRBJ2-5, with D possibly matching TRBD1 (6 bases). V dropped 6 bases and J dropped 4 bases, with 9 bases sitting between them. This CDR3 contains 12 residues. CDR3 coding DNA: TGTGCCAGCAGCCCGGACAGAGAGACCCAGTACTTC. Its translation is CASSPDRETQYF.

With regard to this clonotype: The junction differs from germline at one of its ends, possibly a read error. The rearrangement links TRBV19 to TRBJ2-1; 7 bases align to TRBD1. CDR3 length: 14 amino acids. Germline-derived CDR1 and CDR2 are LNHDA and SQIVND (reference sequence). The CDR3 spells CASSPQGVYSEQFF. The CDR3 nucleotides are TGTGCCAGTAGTCCCCAGGGGGTCTACAGTGAGCAGTTCTTC.

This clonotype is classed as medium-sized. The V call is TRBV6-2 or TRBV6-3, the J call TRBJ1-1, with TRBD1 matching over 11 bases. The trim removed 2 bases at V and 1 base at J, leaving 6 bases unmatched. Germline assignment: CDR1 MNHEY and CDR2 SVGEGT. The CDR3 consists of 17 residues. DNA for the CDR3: TGTGCCAGCAGTTACCGGACAGGGGGCCTACCGAACACTGAAGCTTTCTTT. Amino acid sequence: CASSYRTGGLPNTEAFF.

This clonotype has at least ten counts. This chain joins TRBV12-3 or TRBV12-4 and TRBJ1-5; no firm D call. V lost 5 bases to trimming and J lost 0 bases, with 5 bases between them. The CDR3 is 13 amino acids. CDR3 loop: CASSGYSNQPQHF. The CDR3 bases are TGTGCCAGCAGTGGATATAGCAATCAGCCCCAGCATTTT.

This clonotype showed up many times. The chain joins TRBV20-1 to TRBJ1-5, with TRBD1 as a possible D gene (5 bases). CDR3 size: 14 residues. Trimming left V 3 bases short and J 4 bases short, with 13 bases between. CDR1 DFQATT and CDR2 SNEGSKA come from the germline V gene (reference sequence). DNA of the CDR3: TGCAGTGCTAGGAGGGACCTATTAAATCAGCCCCAGCATTTT. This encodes CSARRDLLNQPQHF.